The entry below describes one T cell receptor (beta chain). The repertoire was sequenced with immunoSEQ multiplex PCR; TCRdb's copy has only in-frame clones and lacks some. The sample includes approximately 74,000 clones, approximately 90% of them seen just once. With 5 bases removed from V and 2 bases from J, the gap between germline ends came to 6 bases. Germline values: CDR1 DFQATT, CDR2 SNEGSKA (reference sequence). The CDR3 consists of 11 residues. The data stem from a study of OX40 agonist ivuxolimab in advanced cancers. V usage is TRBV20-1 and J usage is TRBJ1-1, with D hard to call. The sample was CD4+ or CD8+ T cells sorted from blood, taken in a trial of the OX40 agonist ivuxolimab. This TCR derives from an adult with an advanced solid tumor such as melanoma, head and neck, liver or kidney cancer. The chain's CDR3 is CSASPNTEAFF. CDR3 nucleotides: TGCAGTGCTTCCCCAAACACTGAAGCTTTCTTT.